A selection of T cell receptor beta chains follows, all from one sample in a study of cytomegalovirus exposure and HLA in healthy donors. Sequencing used immunoSEQ multiplex PCR; TCRdb keeps in-frame clones, though not all of them. The sample lists approximately 98,000 clones; about four fifths were seen once. Specimen: PBMCs. These receptors all come from a man between 18 and 35 years old in good health and CMV-seropositive. Each CDR3 is given with its conserved first and last residue. The D gene is left open where the match is weak. Part of the rows lack a size; the others show once, few, many or a class for expanded clones.

CDR3 protein: CASSIGWGGAEAFF; D gene: .; clone size: few; V gene: TRBV19; J gene: TRBJ1-1
CDR3 protein: CASSSPGQETQYF; D gene: .; clone size: .; V gene: TRBV28; J gene: TRBJ2-5
CDR3 protein: CAWSRTGNSGNTIYF; D gene: TRBD1; clone size: .; V gene: TRBV30; J gene: TRBJ1-3
CDR3 protein: CASSIVEGGELFF; D gene: .; clone size: .; V gene: TRBV19; J gene: TRBJ2-2
CDR3 protein: CASSFSLGQGVNEQFF; D gene: TRBD1; clone size: .; V gene: TRBV28; J gene: TRBJ2-1
CDR3 protein: CASSFRDTSYNEQFF; D gene: .; clone size: few; V gene: TRBV5-1; J gene: TRBJ2-1
CDR3 protein: CASNPASGDGETQYF; D gene: TRBD2; clone size: .; V gene: TRBV6-5; J gene: TRBJ2-5
CDR3 protein: CATEDRSGDTIYF; D gene: TRBD1; clone size: .; V gene: TRBV10-2; J gene: TRBJ1-3
CDR3 protein: CASSVGGDYGYTF; D gene: .; clone size: once; V gene: TRBV9; J gene: TRBJ1-2
CDR3 protein: CASSPNTGDGYTF; D gene: TRBD1; clone size: once; V gene: TRBV18; J gene: TRBJ1-2
CDR3 protein: CASSGRTGGANVLTF; D gene: .; clone size: .; V gene: TRBV2; J gene: TRBJ2-6
CDR3 protein: CASSIGQDTEAFF; D gene: TRBD1; clone size: few; V gene: TRBV5-1; J gene: TRBJ1-1
CDR3 protein: CATRTGPYNQPQHF; D gene: TRBD1; clone size: .; V gene: TRBV19; J gene: TRBJ1-5
CDR3 protein: CASSLAGGVLGNTIYF; D gene: TRBD1; clone size: .; V gene: TRBV13; J gene: TRBJ1-3
CDR3 protein: CASSFLGGVETQYF; D gene: .; clone size: .; V gene: TRBV28; J gene: TRBJ2-5
CDR3 protein: CASNQRGIDEQFF; D gene: TRBD2; clone size: .; V gene: TRBV6-1; J gene: TRBJ2-1
CDR3 protein: CASSPEGGLQYF; D gene: .; clone size: .; V gene: TRBV5-1; J gene: TRBJ2-3
CDR3 protein: CASSAGQTNEKLFF; D gene: .; clone size: .; V gene: TRBV6-1; J gene: TRBJ1-4
CDR3 protein: CASSPGQGTSYEQYF; D gene: TRBD1; clone size: few; V gene: TRBV19; J gene: TRBJ2-7
CDR3 protein: CASSWTTGGNTEAFF; D gene: TRBD1; clone size: once; V gene: TRBV27; J gene: TRBJ1-1
CDR3 protein: CASSLRLSGQETQYF; D gene: .; clone size: .; V gene: TRBV5-6; J gene: TRBJ2-5
CDR3 protein: CASSRTPGRGVHQPQHF; D gene: .; clone size: .; V gene: TRBV27; J gene: TRBJ1-5
CDR3 protein: CASSSSPGTGGEQYF; D gene: TRBD1; clone size: .; V gene: TRBV5-1; J gene: .
CDR3 protein: CASSISAYNEQFF; D gene: .; clone size: .; V gene: TRBV6-5; J gene: TRBJ2-1
CDR3 protein: CASSIVTETFF; D gene: .; clone size: .; V gene: TRBV19; J gene: TRBJ1-1
CDR3 protein: CASRDNSNQPQHF; D gene: .; clone size: few; V gene: TRBV2; J gene: TRBJ1-5
CDR3 protein: CASSLGTGGFLEDGNTIYF; D gene: TRBD1; clone size: .; V gene: TRBV5-6; J gene: TRBJ1-3